This T cell receptor beta chain is drawn from a study of blood T cell repertoires in COVID-19. The assay was immunoSEQ multiplex PCR, and TCRdb's table has in-frame clones only and misses some. Found here are about 250,000 clones, 70% to 90% of them singletons; the top ten hold roughly 3.1%. CDR3 size: 11 residues. Germline V gene data show CDR1 as MDHEN and CDR2 as SYDVKM. V gave up 10 bases and J gave up 7 bases, with 13 bases separating them. The J gene is TRBJ1-2, the V gene TRBV28; D unresolved. Sequencing was done on a sample of peripheral blood. The sequence came from a man aged 18 to 29 with active or convalescent COVID-19. The CDR3 region is CATLLIGGYTF. CDR3 nucleotides: TGTGCCACCCTATTAATCGGTGGCTACACCTTC.